This section outlines one T cell receptor beta chain sequence together with its context. Its antigen is unidentified. Generated by immunoSEQ multiplex PCR, the TCRdb table keeps only in-frame clones and is missing some. This sample carries fewer than 4,000 clones and no singletons, and 25% to 30% goes to the top ten. Germline values: CDR1 SGDLS, CDR2 YYNGEE. V shed 3 bases and J 1 base; nucleotides not matched to a gene: 6. The CDR3 has 16 residues. These data belong to a study of T cells after posttransplantation cyclophosphamide. Study-level results: Recipient CMV seropositivity and CMV reactivation strongly tracked TRB clonality.

Cyclophosphamide on days +3 and +4 followed busulfan-fludarabine conditioning and a marrow graft. The specimen comprised PBMCs, sampled 84 days after allogeneic stem cell transplant with posttransplant cyclophosphamide. This sequence originates from a female patient in her 40s who received an allogeneic stem cell transplant from a related donor, was CMV-positive, and had no GVHD. A share of the T cells may be of graft donor origin. The chain combines TRBV9 with TRBJ2-3; the match to TRBD2 covers 9 bases. CDR3 region: CASSALAGAGTDTQYF. For the CDR3, the DNA is TGTGCCAGCAGCGCATTAGCGGGGGCTGGCACAGATACGCAGTATTTT.